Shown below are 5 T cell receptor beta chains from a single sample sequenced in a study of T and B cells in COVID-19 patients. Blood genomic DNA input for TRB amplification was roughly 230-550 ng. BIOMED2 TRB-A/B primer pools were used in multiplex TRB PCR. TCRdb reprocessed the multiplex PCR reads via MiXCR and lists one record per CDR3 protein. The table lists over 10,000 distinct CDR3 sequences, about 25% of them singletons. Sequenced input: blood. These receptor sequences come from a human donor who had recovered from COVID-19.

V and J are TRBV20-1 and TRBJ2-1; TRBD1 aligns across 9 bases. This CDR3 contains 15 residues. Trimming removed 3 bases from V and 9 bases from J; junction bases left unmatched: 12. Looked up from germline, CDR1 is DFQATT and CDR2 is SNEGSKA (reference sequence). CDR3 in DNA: TGCAGTGCTAGTGGTTCGGACAGGGGTTCGAGTGAGCAGTTCTTC. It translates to CSASGSDRGSSEQFF.

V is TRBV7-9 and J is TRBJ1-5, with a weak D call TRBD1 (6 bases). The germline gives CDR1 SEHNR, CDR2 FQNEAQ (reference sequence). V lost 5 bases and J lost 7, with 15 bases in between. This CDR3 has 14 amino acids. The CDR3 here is CASSNHRAGQPQHF. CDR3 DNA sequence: TGTGCCAGCAGCAATCACAGGGCAGGACAGCCCCAGCATTTT.

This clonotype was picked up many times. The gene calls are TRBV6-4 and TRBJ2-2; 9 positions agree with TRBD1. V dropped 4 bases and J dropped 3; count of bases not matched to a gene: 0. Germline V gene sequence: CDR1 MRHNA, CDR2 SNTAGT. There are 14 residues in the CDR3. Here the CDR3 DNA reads TGTGCCAGCAGTGGGACAGGGGACACCGGGGAGCTGTTTTTT. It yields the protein CASSGTGDTGELFF.

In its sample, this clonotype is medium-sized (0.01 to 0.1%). The DNA of the CDR3 is TGTGCCAGCAGCTGGGGGGGGGAGACCCAGTACTTC. This translates into CASSWGGETQYF. The chain links TRBV5-6 to TRBJ2-5, with TRBD2 matching over 7 bases. This CDR3 has 12 residues. The germline V gene has CDR1 SGHDT and CDR2 YYEEEE. The V gene end was trimmed by 3 bases and the J gene end by 5 bases; junction bases not matched to a gene: 1.

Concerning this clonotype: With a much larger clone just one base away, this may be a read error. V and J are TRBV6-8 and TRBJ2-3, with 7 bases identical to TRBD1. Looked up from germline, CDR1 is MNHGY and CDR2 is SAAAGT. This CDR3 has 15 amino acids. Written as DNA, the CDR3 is TGTGCCAGCAGTGCCAACAGGGGTTGGACAGATATGCAGTATTTT. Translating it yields CASSANRGWTDMQYF.